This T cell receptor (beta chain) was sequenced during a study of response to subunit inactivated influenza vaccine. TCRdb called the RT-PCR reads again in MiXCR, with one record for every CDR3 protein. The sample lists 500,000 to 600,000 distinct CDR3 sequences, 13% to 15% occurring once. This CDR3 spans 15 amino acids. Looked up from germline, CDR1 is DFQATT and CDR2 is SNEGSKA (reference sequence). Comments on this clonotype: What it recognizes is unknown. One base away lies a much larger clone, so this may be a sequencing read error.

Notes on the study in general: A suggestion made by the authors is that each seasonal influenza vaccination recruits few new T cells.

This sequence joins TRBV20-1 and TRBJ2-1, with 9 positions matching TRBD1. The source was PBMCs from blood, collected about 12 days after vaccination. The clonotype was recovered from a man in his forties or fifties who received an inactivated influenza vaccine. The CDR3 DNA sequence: TGCAGTGCTAGAGATGGAGGGACAGGGAACAATGGGCAGTTCTTC. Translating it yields CSARDGGTGNNGQFF.